These 17 T cell receptor beta chains came from one sample sequenced in a study of blood T cells in healthy people across ages. Sample-barcoded 5' priming and a J-beta primer mix drove a second PCR of about 6 to 12 cycles. Via MiXCR, TCRdb re-called the 5' RACE reads, giving one row per CDR3 protein. The sample lists roughly 1.7 million distinct CDR3 sequences, roughly a third occurring once. The specimen was blood. The source is a woman aged 25 to 39 in good health.

This clonotype was seen at least ten times. The CDR3 bases are TGTGCCAGCAGCTTAGGGTTTTCGGAGACCCAGTACTTC. This encodes CASSLGFSETQYF. The V and J genes are TRBV11-2 and TRBJ2-5; D is undetermined. Trimming left V 1 base short and J 5 bases short, with 8 bases between. Germline CDR1 SGHAT, CDR2 FQNNGV. The CDR3 has 13 amino acids.

As to this clonotype: Being one base from a much bigger clone, this may be a read error. This sequence joins TRBV20-1 and TRBJ2-7, with D maybe TRBD2 (6 bases). Gene TRBJ2-1 matches the end of the DNA better, so the J call may be wrong. Germline CDR1 DFQATT, CDR2 SNEGSKA (reference sequence). CDR3 length: 15 amino acids. DNA for the CDR3: TGCAGTGCTAGAGATGGACCGGGGGTGGGCAATGAGCAGTTCTTC. Protein product: CSARDGPGVGNEQFF.

The V gene is TRBV27, the J gene TRBJ2-3; 8 nucleotides line up with TRBD2. After removal of 5 bases from V and 3 bases from J, the junction contained 7 bases not matched to a gene. The CDR3 sequence is 15 residues long. Germline CDR1 and CDR2: MNHEY and SMNVEV (reference sequence). The CDR3 spells CASSTMTSVTDTQYF. The CDR3 DNA follows: TGTGCCAGCAGTACCATGACTAGCGTGACAGATACGCAGTATTTT.

As to this clonotype: A much larger clone lies one base from this, so it may be a read error. The V call is TRBV7-2, the J call TRBJ2-7; perhaps D is TRBD1 or TRBD2 (5 bases each). TRBJ2-5 explains the end of the DNA better; the J call may be wrong. Germline V gene data show CDR1 as SGHTA and CDR2 as FQGNSA. The CDR3 runs to 13 residues. CDR3 in DNA: TGTGCCAGGGACGGGGCGGCACAAGGGACCCAGTACTTC. Its translation is CARDGAAQGTQYF.

The chain employs TRBV20-1 and TRBJ2-1; 14 bases line up with TRBD2. This CDR3 comprises 15 residues. Unmatched junction bases numbered 7, after V lost 6 bases and J lost 6 bases. From germline, CDR1 is DFQATT and CDR2 SNEGSKA (reference sequence). DNA of the CDR3: TGCAGTGCGGAAGGGACTAGCGGGAGTTTCAATGAGCAGTTCTTC. Its translation: CSAEGTSGSFNEQFF.

The J gene is TRBJ2-1, the V gene TRBV7-3; perhaps TRBD2 as D (6 bases). CDR3 length: 17 amino acids. The V gene lost 1 base and the J gene lost 0 bases, with 13 bases spanning the gap. CDR1 is SGHTA and CDR2 is FQGTGA in the germline V gene. In nucleotides, the CDR3 is TGTGCCAGCAGCTTAAATTCCCGGGGGAGCTCCTACAATGAGCAGTTCTTC. Protein: CASSLNSRGSSYNEQFF.

The chain carries TRBV6-1 and TRBJ2-1; the D gene is possibly TRBD2 (6 bases). CDR1 and CDR2 from the germline V gene are MNHNS and SASEGT. The CDR3 is 19 amino acids. The V and J ends lost 7 bases and 9 bases respectively, with 34 bases between them. The CDR3 region has the DNA TGTGCCAGCACCTTTCTCCGGGACTTTTTTCGGAACAAACCCTTTGAGCAGTTCTTC. It yields the protein CASTFLRDFFRNKPFEQFF.

The V and J genes are TRBV7-2 and TRBJ1-2; 7 positions match TRBD1. The germline V gene encodes CDR1 SGHTA and CDR2 FQGNSA. The junction had 8 bases not matched to a gene; V was cut back by 3 bases and J by 7 bases. The length of the CDR3 is 14 residues. CDR3: CASSFGGQLSGYTF. As DNA, the CDR3 is TGTGCCAGCAGCTTTGGGGGACAGCTTAGTGGCTACACCTTC.

This clonotype was detected only a few times. J is TRBJ1-5 and V is TRBV20-1; D remains unclear. There are 13 residues in the CDR3. Germline V gene sequence: CDR1 DFQATT, CDR2 SNEGSKA (reference sequence). V shed 3 bases and J shed 0 bases, with 6 bases lying between them. The CDR3 region has the DNA TGCAGTGCTAGGGAGAATAGCAATCAGCCCCAGCATTTT. It is translated as CSARENSNQPQHF.

V is TRBV3-1 and J is TRBJ2-2, with D possibly being TRBD1 (7 bases). The CDR3 extends over 18 amino acids. Trimming removed 4 bases at V and 4 bases at J, with 22 bases between. Germline V gene data show CDR1 as LGHDT and CDR2 as YNNKEL (reference sequence). CDR3: CASSRRGLEGASTGELFF. The DNA for the CDR3 is TGTGCCAGCAGCCGGAGAGGGTTGGAGGGGGCGAGCACCGGGGAGCTGTTTTTT.

This clonotype has ten or more counts. This sequence joins TRBV7-9 and TRBJ2-1; weak D call: TRBD2 (5 bases). The length of the CDR3 is 13 residues. Per germline, CDR1 SEHNR and CDR2 FQNEAQ (reference sequence). The V gene lost 0 bases and the J gene lost 9 bases, with 9 bases spanning the gap. CDR3 residues: CASSLAGGPEQFF. CDR3 sequence (DNA): TGTGCCAGCAGCTTAGCGGGCGGGCCTGAGCAGTTCTTC.

The sample holds a few counts of this clonotype. This sequence joins TRBV4-1 and TRBJ2-2; TRBD2 is a possible D gene (6 bases). CDR3 size: 16 residues. The V gene lost 4 bases and the J gene lost 1 base, with 13 bases spanning the gap. From germline, CDR1 is MGHRA and CDR2 YSYEKL. The CDR3 sequence: CASSRGEGQNTGELFF. The CDR3 region has the DNA TGCGCCAGCAGCCGGGGGGAAGGACAGAACACCGGGGAGCTGTTTTTT.

There are many counts of this clonotype. The CDR3 loop reads CASRQTGPEETQYF. In nucleotides, the CDR3 is TGTGCCAGCCGCCAGACAGGTCCTGAAGAGACCCAGTACTTC. The chain recombines TRBV11-1 with TRBJ2-5; tentative D call: TRBD1 (6 bases). The ends were cut back, 8 bases at V and 3 bases at J, with 16 bases in the middle. Germline CDR1 and CDR2: SGHAT and FQDESV (reference sequence). The CDR3 extends over 14 amino acids.

The V call is TRBV29-1, the J call TRBJ2-3, with 11 bases fitting TRBD1. Trimming cost V 6 bases and J 4 bases; bases outside gene matches: 6. Germline V gives CDR1 SQVTM, CDR2 ANQGSEA. The CDR3 extends over 14 amino acids. The CDR3 spells CSVRDRGVADTQYF. The CDR3, as DNA: TGCAGCGTCCGGGACAGGGGGGTTGCAGATACGCAGTATTTT.

The J gene is TRBJ2-5, the V gene TRBV12-5, with 9 bases identical to TRBD1. Unmatched junction bases numbered 4, after V lost 1 base and J lost 4 bases. The germline CDR1 and CDR2 sequences are LGHNT and FRNRAP. This CDR3 has 15 amino acids. CDR3 sequence (DNA): TGTGCTAGTGGTTTGGACGGGACAGGGCGAGAGACCCAGTACTTC. This translates into CASGLDGTGRETQYF.

About this clonotype: Compared with germline, one end of the junction differs, possibly owing to a read error. The rearrangement uses TRBV6-2 or TRBV6-3 and TRBJ2-4, with D perhaps matching TRBD1 (5 bases). The CDR3 covers 18 residues. Germline CDR1 and CDR2: MNHEY and SVGEGT. CDR3 DNA sequence: TGTACCAGCAGTGGCCAGACAGAGCGATTCCTAGCCAAAAACATTCAGTACTTC. This codes for CTSSGQTERFLAKNIQYF.

This chain links TRBV7-2 with TRBJ2-5, with 15 bases aligning to TRBD2. The germline V gene has CDR1 SGHTA and CDR2 FQGNSA. V lost 4 bases, J lost 0 bases, and 3 bases stayed unmatched. The CDR3 runs 17 residues. CDR3 sequence (DNA): TGTGCCAGCAGCTGGGGACTAGCGGGGGGATACCAAGAGACCCAGTACTTC. It is translated as CASSWGLAGGYQETQYF.